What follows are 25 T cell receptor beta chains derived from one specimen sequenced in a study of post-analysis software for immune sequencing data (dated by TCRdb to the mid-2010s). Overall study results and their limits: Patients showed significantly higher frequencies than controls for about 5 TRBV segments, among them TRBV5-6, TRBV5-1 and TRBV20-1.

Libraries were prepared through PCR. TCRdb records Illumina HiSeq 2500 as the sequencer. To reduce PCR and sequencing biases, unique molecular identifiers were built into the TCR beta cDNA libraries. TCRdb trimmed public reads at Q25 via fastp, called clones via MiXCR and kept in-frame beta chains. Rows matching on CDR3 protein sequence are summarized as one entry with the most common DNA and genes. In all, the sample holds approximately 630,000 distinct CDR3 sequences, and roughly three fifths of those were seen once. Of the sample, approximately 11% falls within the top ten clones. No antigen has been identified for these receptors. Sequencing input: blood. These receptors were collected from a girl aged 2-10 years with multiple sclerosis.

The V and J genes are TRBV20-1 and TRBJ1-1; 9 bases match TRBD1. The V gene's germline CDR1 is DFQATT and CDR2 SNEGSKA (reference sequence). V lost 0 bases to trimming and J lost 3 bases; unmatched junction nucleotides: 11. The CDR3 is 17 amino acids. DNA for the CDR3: TGCAGTGCTAGAGATGCCACAGGGGGCAGCAGGGACACTGAAGCTTTCTTT. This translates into CSARDATGGSRDTEAFF.

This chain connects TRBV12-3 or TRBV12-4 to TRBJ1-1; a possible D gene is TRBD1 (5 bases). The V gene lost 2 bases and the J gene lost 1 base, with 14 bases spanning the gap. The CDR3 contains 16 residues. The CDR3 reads CASSLKGGGTNTEAFF. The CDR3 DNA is TGTGCCAGCAGTTTAAAAGGCGGGGGTACGAACACTGAAGCTTTCTTT.

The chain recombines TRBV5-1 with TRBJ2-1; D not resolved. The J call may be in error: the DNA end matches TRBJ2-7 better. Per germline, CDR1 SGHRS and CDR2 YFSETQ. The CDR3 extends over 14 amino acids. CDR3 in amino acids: CASSPFENYNEQYF. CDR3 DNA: TGCGCCAGCTCCCCTTTTGAGAACTACAATGAGCAGTACTTC.

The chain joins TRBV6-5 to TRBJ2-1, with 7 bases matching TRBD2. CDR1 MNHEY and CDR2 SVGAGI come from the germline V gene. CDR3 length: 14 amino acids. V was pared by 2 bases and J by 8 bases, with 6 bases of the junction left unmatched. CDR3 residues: CASSYGTTKDEQFF. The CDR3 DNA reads TGTGCCAGCAGTTACGGGACTACTAAGGATGAGCAGTTCTTC.

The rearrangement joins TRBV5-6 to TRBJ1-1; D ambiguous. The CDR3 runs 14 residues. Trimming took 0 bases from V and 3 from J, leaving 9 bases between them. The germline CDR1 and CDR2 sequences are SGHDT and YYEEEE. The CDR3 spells CASSLDVPYTEAFF. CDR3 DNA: TGTGCCAGCAGCTTGGACGTGCCGTACACTGAAGCTTTCTTT.

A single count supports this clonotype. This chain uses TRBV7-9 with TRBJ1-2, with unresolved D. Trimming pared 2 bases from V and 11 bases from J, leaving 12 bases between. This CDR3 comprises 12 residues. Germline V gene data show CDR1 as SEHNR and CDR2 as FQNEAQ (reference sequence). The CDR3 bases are TGTGCCAGCAGCTTAAGTTCCCTGGGGTACACCTTC. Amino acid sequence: CASSLSSLGYTF.

CDR3 nucleotides: TGTGCCAGCATCGCGGGGAGGGGCACCTACAATGAGCAGTTCTTC. Protein sequence: CASIAGRGTYNEQFF. The chain employs TRBV6-2 or TRBV6-3 and TRBJ2-1, with 7 nucleotides matching TRBD2. With V trimmed by 7 bases and J by 2 bases, 8 bases remained unmatched. The CDR3 runs 15 residues. Germline lookup yields CDR1 MNHEY and CDR2 SVGEGT.

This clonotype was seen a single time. In nucleotides, the CDR3 is TGCAGTGCTAGCCTAGCAAACAGGGAAGGCTACACCTTC. Amino acids: CSASLANREGYTF. J is TRBJ1-2 and V is TRBV20-1; possible D gene TRBD1, 6 bases. CDR1 is DFQATT and CDR2 is SNEGSKA in the germline V gene (reference sequence). This CDR3 is 13 amino acids long. The V end was cut by 3 bases, the J end by 8 bases, with 16 bases between.

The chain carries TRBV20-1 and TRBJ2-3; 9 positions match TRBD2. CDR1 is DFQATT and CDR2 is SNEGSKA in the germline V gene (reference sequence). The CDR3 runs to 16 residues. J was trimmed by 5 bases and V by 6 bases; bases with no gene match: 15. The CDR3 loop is CSAKPLRREGGDTQYF. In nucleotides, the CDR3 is TGCAGTGCCAAACCTCTTAGGCGGGAGGGAGGAGATACGCAGTATTTT.

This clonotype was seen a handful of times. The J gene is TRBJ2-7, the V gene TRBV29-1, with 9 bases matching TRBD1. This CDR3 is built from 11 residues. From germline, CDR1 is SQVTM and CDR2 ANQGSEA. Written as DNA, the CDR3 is TGCGGCGGACAGGGGTCTTACGAGCAGTACTTC. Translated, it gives CGGQGSYEQYF.

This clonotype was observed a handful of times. CDR3 loop: CSARQQQAPNEQFF. DNA for the CDR3: TGCAGTGCTAGACAGCAACAGGCCCCCAATGAGCAGTTCTTC. This chain joins TRBV20-1 and TRBJ2-1, with D possibly being TRBD1 (5 bases). The germline CDR1 and CDR2 sequences are DFQATT and SNEGSKA (reference sequence). The CDR3 is 14 residues long. Trimming removed 2 bases from V and 6 bases from J, with 14 bases in between.

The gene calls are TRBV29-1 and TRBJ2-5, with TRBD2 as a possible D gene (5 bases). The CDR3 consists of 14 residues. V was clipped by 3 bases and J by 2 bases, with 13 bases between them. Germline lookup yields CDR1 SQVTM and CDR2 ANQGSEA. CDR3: CSVEVAGRQETQYF. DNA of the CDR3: TGCAGCGTTGAGGTCGCGGGCAGGCAAGAGACCCAGTACTTC.

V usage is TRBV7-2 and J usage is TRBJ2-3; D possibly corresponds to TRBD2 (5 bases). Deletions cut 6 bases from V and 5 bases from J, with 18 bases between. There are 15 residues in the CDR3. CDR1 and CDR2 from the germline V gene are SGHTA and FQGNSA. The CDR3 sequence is CASSQRGGSGDTQYF. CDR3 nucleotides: TGTGCCAGCAGTCAGAGAGGCGGGTCCGGAGATACGCAGTATTTT.

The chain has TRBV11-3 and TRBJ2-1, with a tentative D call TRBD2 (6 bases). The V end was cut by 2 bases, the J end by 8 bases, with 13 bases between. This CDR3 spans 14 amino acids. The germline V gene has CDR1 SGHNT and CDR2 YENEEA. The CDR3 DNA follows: TGTGCCAGCAGCTTAACGGCGGCTAGCGATGAGCAGTTCTTC. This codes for CASSLTAASDEQFF. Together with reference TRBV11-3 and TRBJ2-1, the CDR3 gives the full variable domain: EAGVVQSPRYKIIEKKQPVAFWCNPISGHNTLYWYLQNLGQGPELLIRYENEEAVDDSQLPKDRFSAERLKGVDSTLKIQPAELGDSAVYLCASSLTAASDEQFFGPGTRLTVL.

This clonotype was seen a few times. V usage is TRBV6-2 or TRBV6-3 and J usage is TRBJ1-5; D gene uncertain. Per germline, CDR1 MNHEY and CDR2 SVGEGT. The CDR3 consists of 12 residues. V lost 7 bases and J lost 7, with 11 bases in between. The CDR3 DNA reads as TGTGCCAGCAAGGCCGGAACCCAGCCCCAGCATTTT. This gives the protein CASKAGTQPQHF.

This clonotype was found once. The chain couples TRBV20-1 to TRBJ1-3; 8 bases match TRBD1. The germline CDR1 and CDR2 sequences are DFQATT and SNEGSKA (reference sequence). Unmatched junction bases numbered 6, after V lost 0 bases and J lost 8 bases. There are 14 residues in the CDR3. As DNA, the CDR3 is TGCAGTGCTAGAGATCCAGGGGGCGAGGACACCATATATTTT. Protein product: CSARDPGGEDTIYF.

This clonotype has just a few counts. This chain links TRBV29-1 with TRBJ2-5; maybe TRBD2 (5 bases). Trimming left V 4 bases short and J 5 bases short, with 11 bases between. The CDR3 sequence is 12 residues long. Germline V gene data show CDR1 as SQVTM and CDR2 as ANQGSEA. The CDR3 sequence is CSVAGFRETQYF. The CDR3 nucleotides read TGCAGCGTTGCGGGGTTCCGGGAGACCCAGTACTTC.

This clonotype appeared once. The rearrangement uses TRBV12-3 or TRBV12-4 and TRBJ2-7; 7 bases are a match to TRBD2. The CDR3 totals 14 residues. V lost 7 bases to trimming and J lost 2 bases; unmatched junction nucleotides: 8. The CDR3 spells CASTWGRGAYEQYF. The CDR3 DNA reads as TGTGCCAGCACCTGGGGGAGGGGCGCCTACGAGCAGTACTTC.

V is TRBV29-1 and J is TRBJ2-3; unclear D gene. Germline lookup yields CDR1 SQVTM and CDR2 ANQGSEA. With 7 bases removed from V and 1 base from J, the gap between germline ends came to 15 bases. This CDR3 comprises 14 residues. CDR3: CSGDGSAGTDTQYF. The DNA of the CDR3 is TGCAGCGGCGACGGGTCGGCGGGCACAGATACGCAGTATTTT.

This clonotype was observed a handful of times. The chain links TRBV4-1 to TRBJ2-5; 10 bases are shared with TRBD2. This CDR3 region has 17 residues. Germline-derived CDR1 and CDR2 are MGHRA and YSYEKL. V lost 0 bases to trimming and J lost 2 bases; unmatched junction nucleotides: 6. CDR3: CASSQDWGSGRQETQYF. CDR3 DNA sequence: TGCGCCAGCAGCCAAGATTGGGGTAGCGGGAGGCAAGAGACCCAGTACTTC.

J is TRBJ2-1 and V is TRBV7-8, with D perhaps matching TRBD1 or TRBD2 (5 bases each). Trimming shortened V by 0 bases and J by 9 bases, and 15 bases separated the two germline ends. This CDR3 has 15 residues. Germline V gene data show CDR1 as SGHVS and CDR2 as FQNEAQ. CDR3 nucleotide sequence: TGTGCCAGCAGCTTAGCAGGGACCCGGGGTAGTGAGCAGTTCTTC. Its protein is CASSLAGTRGSEQFF.

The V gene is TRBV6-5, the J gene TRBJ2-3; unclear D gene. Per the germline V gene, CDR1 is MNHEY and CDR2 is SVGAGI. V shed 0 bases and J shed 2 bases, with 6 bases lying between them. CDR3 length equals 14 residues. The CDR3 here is CASSYSRTTDTQYF. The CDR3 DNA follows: TGTGCCAGCAGTTACTCGCGAACCACAGATACGCAGTATTTT.

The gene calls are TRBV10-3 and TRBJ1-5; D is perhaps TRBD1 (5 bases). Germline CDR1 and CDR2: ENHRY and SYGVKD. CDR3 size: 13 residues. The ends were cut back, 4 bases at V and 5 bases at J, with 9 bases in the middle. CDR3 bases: TGTGCCATCAGTGGGGGGAACGATCAGCCCCAGCATTTT. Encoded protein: CAISGGNDQPQHF.

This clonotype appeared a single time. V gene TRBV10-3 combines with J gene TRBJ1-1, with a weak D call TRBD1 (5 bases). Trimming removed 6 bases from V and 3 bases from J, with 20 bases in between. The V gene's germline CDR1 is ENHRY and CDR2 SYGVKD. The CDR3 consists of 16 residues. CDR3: CAIRGSQGGADTEAFF. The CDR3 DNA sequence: TGTGCCATCAGGGGGTCTCAGGGTGGGGCGGACACTGAAGCTTTCTTT.

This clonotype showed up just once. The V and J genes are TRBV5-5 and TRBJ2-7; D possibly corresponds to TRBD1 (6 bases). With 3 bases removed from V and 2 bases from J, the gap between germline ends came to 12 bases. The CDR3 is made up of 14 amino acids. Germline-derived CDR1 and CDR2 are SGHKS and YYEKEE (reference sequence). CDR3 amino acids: CASSWWTAPYEQYF. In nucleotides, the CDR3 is TGTGCCAGCAGCTGGTGGACAGCGCCCTACGAGCAGTACTTC.